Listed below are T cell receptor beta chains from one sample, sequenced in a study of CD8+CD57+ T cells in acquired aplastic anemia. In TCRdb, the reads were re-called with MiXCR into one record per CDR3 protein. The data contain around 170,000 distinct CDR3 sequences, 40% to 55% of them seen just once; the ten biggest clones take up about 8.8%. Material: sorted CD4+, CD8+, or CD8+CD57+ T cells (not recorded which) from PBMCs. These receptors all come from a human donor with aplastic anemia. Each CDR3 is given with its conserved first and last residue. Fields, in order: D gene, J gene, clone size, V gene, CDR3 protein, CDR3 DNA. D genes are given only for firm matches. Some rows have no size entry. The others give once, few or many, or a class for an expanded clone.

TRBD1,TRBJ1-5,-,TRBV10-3,CAISRQGGQPQHF,TGTGCCATCAGTCGACAGGGTGGGCAGCCCCAGCATTTT
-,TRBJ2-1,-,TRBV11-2,CASSLDGGYNEQFF,TGTGCCAGCAGCTTAGACGGAGGATACAATGAGCAGTTCTTC
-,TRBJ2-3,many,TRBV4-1,CASSRLAEVVGDTQYF,TGCGCCAGCAGCCGCCTGGCCGAGGTGGTTGGGGATACGCAGTATTTT
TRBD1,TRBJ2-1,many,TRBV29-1,CSGGDRGQYNEQFF,TGCAGCGGGGGCGACAGGGGTCAATACAATGAGCAGTTCTTC
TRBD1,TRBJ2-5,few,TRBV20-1,CSASTGADQETQYF,TGCAGTGCTTCGACAGGGGCAGACCAAGAGACCCAGTACTTC
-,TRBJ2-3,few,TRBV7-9,CASSPSVDTQYF,TGTGCCAGCAGCCCCTCTGTGGATACGCAGTATTTT
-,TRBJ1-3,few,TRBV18,CASASGPSGNTIYF,TGTGCCAGCGCCTCGGGGCCTTCTGGAAACACCATATATTTT
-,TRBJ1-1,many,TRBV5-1,CASSFNLGTEAFF,TGCGCCAGCAGCTTCAATTTGGGCACTGAAGCTTTCTTT
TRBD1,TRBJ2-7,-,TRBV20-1,CSARIRQGFKYEQCF,TGCAGTGCTAGAATACGACAGGGGTTCAAGTACGAGCAGTGCTTC
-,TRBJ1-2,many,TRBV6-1,CASRDDRRVYGYTF,TGTGCCAGCAGAGACGACAGGAGGGTCTATGGCTACACCTTC
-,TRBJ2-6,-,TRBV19,CAGASGANVLTF,TGTGCCGGAGCTTCTGGGGCCAACGTCCTGACTTTC
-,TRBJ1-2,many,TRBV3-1,CASRDNRAGYTF,TGTGCCAGCAGAGATAACAGGGCGGGCTACACCTTC
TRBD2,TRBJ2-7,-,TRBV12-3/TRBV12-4,CASSLALSGGSYEQYF,TGTGCCAGCAGTTTAGCGCTATCGGGGGGCTCCTACGAGCAGTACTTC
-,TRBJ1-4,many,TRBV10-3,CAISEFVQGHRGNEKLFF,TGTGCCATCAGTGAGTTTGTACAGGGCCACCGGGGGAATGAAAAACTGTTTTTT
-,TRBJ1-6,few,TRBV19,CASSTGGGETPLHF,TGTGCCAGTAGTACGGGCGGAGGGGAGACACCCCTCCACTTT
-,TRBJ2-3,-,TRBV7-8,CASSPTTSSTDTQYF,TGTGCCAGCAGCCCTACCACGTCTAGCACAGATACGCAGTATTTT
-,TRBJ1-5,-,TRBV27,CASSYGTPDQPQHF,TGTGCCAGCAGTTATGGGACCCCAGATCAGCCCCAGCATTTT